These 3 T cell receptor beta chains share one sample of origin, sequenced in a study of post-analysis software for immune sequencing data. General study points: Five TRBV segments, including TRBV5-6, TRBV5-1 and TRBV20-1, were more frequent in patients than controls.

Prepared libraries of TCR beta cDNA carried unique molecular identifiers. TCRdb passed the PCR reads through MiXCR, listing each CDR3 protein once. The sample lists about 770,000 distinct CDR3 sequences; roughly 46% were seen once. These receptors' antigens are unknown. Sequencing input: blood. The receptors were sampled from a girl aged 5-17 years with multiple sclerosis.

V is TRBV12-3 or TRBV12-4 and J is TRBJ2-3; unclear D gene. The CDR3 length is 16 residues. V dropped 7 bases and J dropped 0 bases, with 17 bases sitting between them. The chain's CDR3 is CASTSWAQASTDTQYF. The CDR3 DNA sequence: TGTGCCAGCACTTCTTGGGCCCAGGCTAGCACAGATACGCAGTATTTT.

The genes are TRBV20-1 and TRBJ2-7; TRBD2 matches 12 bases. The end of the DNA is better explained by TRBJ2-5, so the J call may be wrong. In germline, CDR1 is DFQATT, CDR2 SNEGSKA (reference sequence). This CDR3 spans 15 amino acids. In DNA, the CDR3 is TGCAGTGCTAGAGAAGGACTAGCGGGGATGGAGACCCAGTACTTC. Its translation is CSAREGLAGMETQYF.

The chain carries TRBV20-1 and TRBJ2-7; a weak D match, TRBD1 (6 bases). V lost 6 bases, J lost 0 bases, and 15 bases lay in between. The CDR3 runs 14 residues. Germline assignment: CDR1 DFQATT and CDR2 SNEGSKA (reference sequence). The CDR3 reads CSAIGQSSSYEQYF. The CDR3 DNA follows: TGCAGTGCCATCGGACAGTCCAGCTCCTACGAGCAGTACTTC.